This T cell receptor (beta chain) was identified in a study of spatial heterogeneity in lung cancer. Study-level background: Alpha-chain sequences were consistently detected less often than beta-chain sequences.

By share, this clonotype ranks as large (0.1 to 1%). The target antigen is unknown. Findings and limits, study-wide: Sequencing reached an estimated coverage of tumor T cells that was only about 6.6% for alpha chains and more than 12% for beta chains. Counts of ubiquitous and regional expanded TCRs tracked ubiquitous and regional nonsynonymous mutations, respectively. Counts of expanded intratumoral alpha and beta TCRs tracked tumor mutation counts.

Time point: sample taken at primary tumor resection. Without sorting, whole RNA was sequenced from tumor, nontumor lung or frozen PBMC. TCRdb recomputed calls from the 5' RACE reads with MiXCR, one row per CDR3 protein. The table shows 2,200 or so distinct CDR3 sequences, with about 2.9% occurring only once. The CDR3 has 14 amino acids. Germline CDR1 is MDHEN and CDR2 is SYDVKM. With 7 bases clipped from V and 5 bases from J, the junction kept 7 bases outside the gene matches. The origin of this receptor is a female donor with early-stage non-small cell lung cancer. The sequenced sample was lung tumor tissue, obtained at surgery. The chain is built from TRBV28 and TRBJ2-2; 7 nucleotides line up with TRBD1. This CDR3 is CASTRQGKTGELFF. The CDR3 DNA sequence: TGTGCCAGCACCAGACAGGGTAAAACCGGGGAGCTGTTTTTT. Combining the CDR3 with reference TRBV28 and TRBJ2-2 gives the whole variable domain DVKVTQSSRYLVKRTGEKVFLECVQDMDHENMFWYRQDPGLGLRLIYFSYDVKMKEKGDIPEGYSVSREKKERFSLILESASTNQTSMYLCASTRQGKTGELFFGEGSRLTVL.